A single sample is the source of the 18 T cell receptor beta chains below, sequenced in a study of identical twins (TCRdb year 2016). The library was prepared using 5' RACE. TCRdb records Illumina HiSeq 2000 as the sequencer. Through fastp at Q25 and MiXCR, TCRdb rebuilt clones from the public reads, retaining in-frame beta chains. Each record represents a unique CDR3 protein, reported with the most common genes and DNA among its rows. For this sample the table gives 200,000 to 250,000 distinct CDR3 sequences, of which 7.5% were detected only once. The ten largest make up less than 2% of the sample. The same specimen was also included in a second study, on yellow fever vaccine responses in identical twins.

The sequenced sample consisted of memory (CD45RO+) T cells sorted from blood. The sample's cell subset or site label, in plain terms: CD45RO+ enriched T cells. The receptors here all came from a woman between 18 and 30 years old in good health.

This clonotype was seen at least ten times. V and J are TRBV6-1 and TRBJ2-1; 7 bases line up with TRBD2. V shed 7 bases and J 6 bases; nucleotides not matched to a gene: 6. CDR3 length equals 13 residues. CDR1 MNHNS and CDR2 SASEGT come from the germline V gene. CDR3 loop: CASNGGTTNEQFF. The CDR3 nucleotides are TGTGCCAGCAATGGTGGGACTACCAATGAGCAGTTCTTC.

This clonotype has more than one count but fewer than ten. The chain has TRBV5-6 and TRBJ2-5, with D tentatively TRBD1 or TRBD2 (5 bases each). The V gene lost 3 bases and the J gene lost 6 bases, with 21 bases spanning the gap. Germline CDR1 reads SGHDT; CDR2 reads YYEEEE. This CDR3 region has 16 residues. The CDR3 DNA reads TGTGCCAGCAGCTCGAAAAATGAGGCAGGGAGACAGACCCAGTACTTC. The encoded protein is CASSSKNEAGRQTQYF.

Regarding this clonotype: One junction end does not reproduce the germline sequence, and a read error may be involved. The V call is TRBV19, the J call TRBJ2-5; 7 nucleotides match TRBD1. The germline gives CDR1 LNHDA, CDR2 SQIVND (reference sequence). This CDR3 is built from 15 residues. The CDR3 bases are TGTGCCAGTAGTCGAGTCGACAGGGCGCAAGGGACCCAGTACTTC. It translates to CASSRVDRAQGTQYF.

Written as DNA, the CDR3 is TGCAGCGTCCTTAGCGGGAGTGGATACGAGCAGTACTTC. Its translation: CSVLSGSGYEQYF. V gene TRBV29-1 combines with J gene TRBJ2-7; 9 positions match TRBD2. Unmatched junction bases numbered 7, after V lost 6 bases and J lost 4 bases. The CDR3 consists of 13 residues. Germline-derived CDR1 and CDR2 are SQVTM and ANQGSEA.

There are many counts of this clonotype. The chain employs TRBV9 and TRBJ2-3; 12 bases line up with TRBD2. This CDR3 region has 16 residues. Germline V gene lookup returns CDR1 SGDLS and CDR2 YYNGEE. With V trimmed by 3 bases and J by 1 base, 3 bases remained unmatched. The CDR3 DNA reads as TGTGCCAGCAGCGCCAGACTAGCGGGAGGCACAGATACGCAGTATTTT. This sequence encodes CASSARLAGGTDTQYF.

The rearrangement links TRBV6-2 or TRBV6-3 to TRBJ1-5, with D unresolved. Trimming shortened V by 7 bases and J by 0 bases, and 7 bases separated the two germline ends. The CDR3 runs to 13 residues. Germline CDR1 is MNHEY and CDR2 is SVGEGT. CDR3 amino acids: CASKAVSNQPQHF. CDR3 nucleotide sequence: TGTGCCAGCAAGGCCGTTAGCAATCAGCCCCAGCATTTT.

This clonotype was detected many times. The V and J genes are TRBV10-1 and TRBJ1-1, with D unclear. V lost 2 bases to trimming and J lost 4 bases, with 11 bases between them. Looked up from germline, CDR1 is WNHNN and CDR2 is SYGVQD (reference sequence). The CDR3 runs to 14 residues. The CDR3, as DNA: TGCGCCAGCAGTGAGACCCCTTCCAGCACTGAAGCTTTCTTT. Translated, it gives CASSETPSSTEAFF.

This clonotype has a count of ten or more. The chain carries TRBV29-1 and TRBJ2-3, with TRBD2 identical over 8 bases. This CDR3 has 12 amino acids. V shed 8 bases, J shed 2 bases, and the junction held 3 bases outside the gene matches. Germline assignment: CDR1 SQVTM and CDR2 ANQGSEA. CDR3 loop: CSLSGDTDTQYF. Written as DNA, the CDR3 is TGCAGCCTTAGCGGGGACACAGATACGCAGTATTTT.

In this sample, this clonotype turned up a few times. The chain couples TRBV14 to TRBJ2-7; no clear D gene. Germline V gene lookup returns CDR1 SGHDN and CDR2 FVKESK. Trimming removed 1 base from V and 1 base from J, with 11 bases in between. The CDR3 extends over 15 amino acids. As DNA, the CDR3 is TGTGCCAGCAGCCAAGTTTTTATAGGGTCCTACGAGCAGTACTTC. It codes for CASSQVFIGSYEQYF.

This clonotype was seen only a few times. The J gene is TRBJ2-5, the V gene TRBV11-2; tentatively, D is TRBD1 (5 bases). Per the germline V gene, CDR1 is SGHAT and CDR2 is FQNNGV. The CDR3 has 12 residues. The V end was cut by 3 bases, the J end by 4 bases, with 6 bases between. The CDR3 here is CASSFQGETQYF. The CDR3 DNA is TGTGCCAGCAGCTTTCAGGGAGAGACCCAGTACTTC.

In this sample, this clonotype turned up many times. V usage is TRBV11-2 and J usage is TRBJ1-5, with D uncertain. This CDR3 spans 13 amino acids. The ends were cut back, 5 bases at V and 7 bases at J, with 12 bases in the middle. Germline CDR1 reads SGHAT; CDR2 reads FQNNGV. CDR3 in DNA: TGTGCCAGCAGCCCCTCAACCGGCCAGCCCCAGCATTTT. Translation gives CASSPSTGQPQHF.

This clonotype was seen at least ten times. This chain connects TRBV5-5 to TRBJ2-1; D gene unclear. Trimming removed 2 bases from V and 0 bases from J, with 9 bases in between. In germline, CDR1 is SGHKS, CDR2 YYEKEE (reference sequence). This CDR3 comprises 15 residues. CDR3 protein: CASSFTVLSYNEQFF. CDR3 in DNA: TGTGCCAGCAGCTTTACTGTACTCTCCTACAATGAGCAGTTCTTC.

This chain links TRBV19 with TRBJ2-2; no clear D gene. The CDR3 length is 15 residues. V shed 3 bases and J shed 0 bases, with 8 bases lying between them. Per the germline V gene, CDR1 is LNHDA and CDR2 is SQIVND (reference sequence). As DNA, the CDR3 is TGTGCCAGTAGTATCACGTTAGCGAACACCGGGGAGCTGTTTTTT. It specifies CASSITLANTGELFF.

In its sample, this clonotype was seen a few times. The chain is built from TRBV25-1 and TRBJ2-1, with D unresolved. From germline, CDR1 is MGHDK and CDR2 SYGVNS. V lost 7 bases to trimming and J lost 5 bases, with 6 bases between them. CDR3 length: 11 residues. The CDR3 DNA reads TGTGCCAGCAAACGAAACAATGAGCAGTTCTTC. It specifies CASKRNNEQFF.

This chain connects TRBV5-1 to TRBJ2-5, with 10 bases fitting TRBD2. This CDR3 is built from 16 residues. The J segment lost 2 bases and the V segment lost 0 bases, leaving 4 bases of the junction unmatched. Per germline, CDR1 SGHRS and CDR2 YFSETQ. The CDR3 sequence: CASSLEASGGQETQYF. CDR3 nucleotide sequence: TGCGCCAGCAGCTTGGAGGCTAGCGGGGGTCAAGAGACCCAGTACTTC.

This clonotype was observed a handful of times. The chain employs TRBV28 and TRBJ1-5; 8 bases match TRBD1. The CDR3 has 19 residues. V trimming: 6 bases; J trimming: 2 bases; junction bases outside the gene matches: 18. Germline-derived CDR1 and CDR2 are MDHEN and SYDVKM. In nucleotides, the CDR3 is TGTGCCAGCAGGGGATACGGACAGGGTGCCGGGGGGGGCAATCAGCCCCAGCATTTT. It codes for CASRGYGQGAGGGNQPQHF.

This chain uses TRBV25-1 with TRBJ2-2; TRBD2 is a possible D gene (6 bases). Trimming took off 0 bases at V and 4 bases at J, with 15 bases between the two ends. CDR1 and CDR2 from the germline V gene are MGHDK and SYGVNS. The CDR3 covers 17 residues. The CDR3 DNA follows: TGTGCCAGCAGTGAATACGGGAGTGCATTAATCACCGGGGAGCTGTTTTTT. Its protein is CASSEYGSALITGELFF. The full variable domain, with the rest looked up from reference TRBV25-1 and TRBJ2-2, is EADIYQTPRYLVIGTGKKITLECSQTMGHDKMYWYQQDPGMELHLIHYSYGVNSTEKGDLSSESTVSRIRTEHFPLTLESARPSHTSQYLCASSEYGSALITGELFFGEGSRLTVL.

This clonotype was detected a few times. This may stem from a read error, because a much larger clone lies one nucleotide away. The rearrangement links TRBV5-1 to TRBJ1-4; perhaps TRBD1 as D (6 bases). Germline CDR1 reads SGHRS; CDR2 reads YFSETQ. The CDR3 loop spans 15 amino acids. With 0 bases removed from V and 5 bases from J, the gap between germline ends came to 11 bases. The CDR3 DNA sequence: TGCGCCAGCAGCTTGGCCGGGACAAGCAATGAAAAACTGTTTTTT. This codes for CASSLAGTSNEKLFF.